This T cell receptor (beta chain) was identified during a study of CD8+ T cells in alopecia areata. Treatment denoted: oral pan-JAK inhibitor, 5-10 mg twice daily. Broader study findings: Among the cells sequenced in scalp samples are also the resident alphabeta T cells of normal skin.

Extracted RNA was reverse transcribed, and the resulting cDNA served as sequencing template. Clones were read by immunoSEQ multiplex PCR, and TCRdb kept only the in-frame ones, dropping some. The data show 95,000 to 110,000 clones, with 84% seen just once and around 25% held by the top ten. Remarks on this clone: Its specificity is unknown.

Source: CD8+ T cells sorted from blood, taken at week 24, from a patient treated with tofacitinib. This TCR was sampled from a human donor with alopecia areata.

The DNA for the CDR3 is TGTGCCAGCAGCTTAACGTTTCTCGGGACAGGGGAGTCGAGCACTGAAGCTTTCTTT. Translated: CASSLTFLGTGESSTEAFF. V and J are TRBV5-6 and TRBJ1-1; 10 nucleotides agree with TRBD1. Germline CDR1 and CDR2: SGHDT and YYEEEE. The ends lost 2 bases at V and 4 bases at J; junction bases unmatched: 17. This CDR3 contains 19 residues.